One and the same sample provided the 26 T cell receptor beta chains below, sequenced in a study of T-cell reconstitution after alpha-beta-depleted transplantation in children. The library targeted TCRbeta and was prepared with unique molecular identifiers. TCRdb reprocessed the PCR reads via MiXCR and lists one record per CDR3 protein. The table has fewer than 550,000 distinct CDR3 sequences, more than 9% seen once. The source was PBMCs, collected before TCRalphabeta/CD19-depleted stem cell transplant. All receptors come from a child under 10 years old with inherited bone marrow failure, due to receive a stem cell transplant.

This clonotype was seen a handful of times. The V call is TRBV7-6, the J call TRBJ2-1, with D possibly being TRBD1 or TRBD2 (6 bases each). Between the trimmed V and J ends, which lost 4 bases and 5 bases, there was a span of 18 bases. CDR3 length: 16 residues. The germline gives CDR1 SGHVS, CDR2 FNYEAQ. Here the CDR3 reads CASSSWGASANNEQFF. CDR3 in DNA: TGTGCCAGCAGCTCCTGGGGGGCCAGCGCCAACAATGAGCAGTTCTTC.

This clonotype was picked up many times. The chain has TRBV27 and TRBJ2-5; 7 nucleotides line up with TRBD1. V was pared by 6 bases and J by 2 bases, with 12 bases of the junction left unmatched. This CDR3 spans 16 amino acids. From germline, CDR1 is MNHEY and CDR2 SMNVEV (reference sequence). CDR3 residues: CASSYDRARLQETQYF. In DNA form, the CDR3 reads TGTGCCAGCAGCTATGACAGGGCAAGGCTTCAAGAGACCCAGTACTTC.

Notes on this clonotype: A much larger clone sits a single nucleotide away, making a read error possible. The V and J genes are TRBV5-1 and TRBJ2-1; 7 bases fit TRBD2. Germline V gene sequence: CDR1 SGHRS, CDR2 YFSETQ. The CDR3 has 16 residues. V lost 4 bases and J lost 11; bases outside the gene matches: 18. CDR3 DNA: TGCGCCAGCAGCCCTGTTTCGGGGAGGGCCAGGGTTAAGCAGTTCTTC. Amino acids: CASSPVSGRARVKQFF. The whole variable domain, remainder taken from reference TRBV5-1 and TRBJ2-1, is KAGVTQTPRYLIKTRGQQVTLSCSPISGHRSVSWYQQTPGQGLQFLFEYFSETQRNKGNFPGRFSGRQFSNSRSEMNVSTLELGDSALYLCASSPVSGRARVKQFFGPGTRLTVL.

At least ten counts were recorded for this clonotype. The V call is TRBV5-1, the J call TRBJ2-3; D not resolved. Germline-derived CDR1 and CDR2 are SGHRS and YFSETQ. Trimming left V 0 bases short and J 2 bases short, with 7 bases between. This CDR3 region has 14 residues. CDR3 bases: TGCGCCAGCAGCTTGGCGGTCTACACAGATACGCAGTATTTT. Protein sequence: CASSLAVYTDTQYF.

There are many counts of this clonotype. The chain is built from TRBV11-1 and TRBJ2-3, with 10 bases identical to TRBD2. CDR1 is SGHAT, CDR2 FQDESV, per germline (reference sequence). The junction had 11 bases not matched to a gene; V was cut back by 2 bases and J by 3 bases. The CDR3 runs to 18 residues. CDR3 sequence: CASSLRGPAGGPTDTQYF. CDR3 DNA sequence: TGTGCCAGCAGCTTAAGGGGTCCAGCGGGAGGGCCGACAGATACGCAGTATTTT.

The rearrangement links TRBV10-3 to TRBJ2-1; D remains ambiguous. Germline V lookup: CDR1 ENHRY, CDR2 SYGVKD. Trimming stripped 3 bases from V and 7 bases from J, with 16 bases between. This CDR3 spans 15 amino acids. CDR3 in amino acids: CAISDPGLRSNEQFF. Written as DNA, the CDR3 is TGTGCCATCAGTGATCCGGGCCTTAGGAGTAATGAGCAGTTCTTC.

For this clonotype: A much larger clone lies a single base off, so this may be a read error. The V and J genes are TRBV2 and TRBJ1-1; tentative D call: TRBD1 (6 bases). The CDR3 is made up of 14 amino acids. V lost 10 bases and J 5 bases, leaving 20 bases between the germline ends. The V gene's germline CDR1 is SNHLY and CDR2 FYNNEI. The CDR3 region is CATQDSDNWTEAFF. CDR3 bases: TGTGCCACCCAGGACAGTGACAACTGGACTGAAGCTTTCTTT.

This clonotype was counted ten times or more. The chain joins TRBV7-2 to TRBJ2-7; TRBD1 agrees at 7 bases. This CDR3 has 14 amino acids. Losses at the gene ends were 6 bases for V and 0 bases for J; bases not matched to a gene: 5. Germline-derived CDR1 and CDR2 are SGHTA and FQGNSA. The CDR3 DNA sequence: TGTGCCAGCAGTTCCCGGACAGGCTCCTACGAGCAGTACTTC. It is translated as CASSSRTGSYEQYF.

The rearrangement links TRBV27 to TRBJ1-2; TRBD1 aligns across 7 bases. This CDR3 comprises 15 residues. The V gene's germline CDR1 is MNHEY and CDR2 SMNVEV (reference sequence). The V and J ends lost 2 bases and 8 bases, in that order; junction bases with no gene match: 11. As DNA, the CDR3 is TGTGCCAGCAGTTTAGCGGCAGGGGGTAGCTTAGGCTACACCTTC. Translating it yields CASSLAAGGSLGYTF.

This clonotype appeared a few times. The chain uses TRBV7-6 and TRBJ2-3; 8 nucleotides line up with TRBD2. J lost 3 bases, V lost 3 bases, and 14 bases had no gene match. The CDR3 length is 18 residues. The V gene's germline CDR1 is SGHVS and CDR2 FNYEAQ. The CDR3 loop reads CASSFSLAASGRTDTQYF. The CDR3 DNA reads as TGTGCCAGCAGCTTTTCACTAGCGGCGAGTGGGAGGACAGATACGCAGTATTTT.

This clonotype was observed many times. The J gene is TRBJ2-7, the V gene TRBV20-1; the match to TRBD1 covers 8 bases. J was trimmed by 2 bases and V by 5 bases; bases with no gene match: 8. CDR3 size: 14 residues. Germline CDR1 and CDR2: DFQATT and SNEGSKA (reference sequence). CDR3 sequence reads: CSADKPGGPYEQYF. The CDR3 DNA is TGCAGTGCTGACAAACCAGGGGGCCCCTACGAGCAGTACTTC.

This clonotype was counted at least ten times. Relative to the germline gene, one junction end is altered; a read error may explain this. The chain couples TRBV24-1 to TRBJ2-5, with D possibly being TRBD2 (5 bases). The germline V gene has CDR1 KGHDR and CDR2 SFDVKD. The CDR3 sequence is 14 residues long. CDR3: CATSDWRRGETHYF. The CDR3 DNA follows: TGTGCCACCAGTGATTGGAGACGGGGAGAGACCCATTACTTC.

This clonotype has at least ten counts. CDR3 loop: CASSGLGLFNNEQFF. CDR3 coding DNA: TGTGCCAGCTCGGGCCTGGGACTCTTTAACAATGAGCAGTTCTTC. The V gene is TRBV12-3 or TRBV12-4, the J gene TRBJ2-1; D is perhaps TRBD2 (6 bases). V shed 8 bases and J shed 5 bases, with 19 bases lying between them. The CDR3 has 15 amino acids.

Turning to this clonotype: Possible read error: a much larger clone is one base away. DNA for the CDR3: TGCGGCGTTGGGTCGGACAGGGCCTATGGCTACACCTTC. Translation gives CGVGSDRAYGYTF. V and J are TRBV29-1 and TRBJ1-2; TRBD1 matches 8 bases. This CDR3 region has 13 residues. Germline V gives CDR1 SQVTM, CDR2 ANQGSEA. The whole variable domain, filled in from reference TRBV29-1 and TRBJ1-2, reads SAVISQKPSRDICQRGTSLTIQCQVDSQVTMMFWYRQQPGQSLTLIATANQGSEATYESGFVIDKFPISRPNLTFSTLTVSNMSPEDSSIYLCGVGSDRAYGYTFGSGTRLTVV.

This clonotype was seen a handful of times. V usage is TRBV5-1 and J usage is TRBJ2-5; 10 bases agree with TRBD1. The V and J ends lost 4 bases and 4 bases, in that order; junction bases with no gene match: 7. This CDR3 comprises 15 residues. CDR1 is SGHRS and CDR2 is YFSETQ in the germline V gene. The CDR3 region is CASSIPTGGRETQYF. The CDR3 DNA follows: TGCGCCAGCAGCATCCCGACAGGGGGCCGAGAGACCCAGTACTTC.

This clonotype was picked up many times. The chain combines TRBV5-6 with TRBJ1-1; 9 bases fit TRBD1. This CDR3 has 15 residues. Germline V gene lookup returns CDR1 SGHDT and CDR2 YYEEEE. V gave up 5 bases and J gave up 3 bases; unmatched junction bases: 8. This CDR3 is CASRGQGGMDTEAFF. CDR3 nucleotides: TGTGCCAGCAGGGGACAGGGAGGAATGGACACTGAAGCTTTCTTT.

This clonotype was detected many times. The gene calls are TRBV7-9 and TRBJ2-1; 7 bases fit TRBD2. The V segment lost 2 bases and the J segment 13 bases; nucleotides outside the gene matches: 5. Germline assignment: CDR1 SEHNR and CDR2 FQNEAQ (reference sequence). This CDR3 region has 12 residues. Here the CDR3 DNA reads TGTGCCAGCAGCTTACTGGCGGGAGTTCAGTTCTTC. It codes for CASSLLAGVQFF.

This clonotype was seen a few times. This chain links TRBV28 with TRBJ1-2; D gene ambiguous. V was trimmed by 0 bases and J by 2 bases, leaving 7 bases between them. CDR1 and CDR2 (germline): MDHEN, SYDVKM. The CDR3 is 14 residues long. This CDR3 is CASSLWANNYGYTF. CDR3 in DNA: TGTGCCAGCAGTTTATGGGCAAACAACTATGGCTACACCTTC.

This clonotype was observed at least ten times. The gene calls are TRBV6-5 and TRBJ2-2; D not resolved. V lost 3 bases and J lost 4, with 12 bases in between. CDR3 length: 15 residues. CDR1 is MNHEY and CDR2 is SVGAGI in the germline V gene. The CDR3 is CASSYGWGSTGELFF. CDR3 nucleotides: TGTGCCAGCAGTTATGGTTGGGGAAGCACCGGGGAGCTGTTTTTT.

The V and J genes are TRBV6-1 and TRBJ2-1; D is unresolved. V gave up 6 bases and J gave up 2 bases, with 8 bases separating them. This CDR3 has 13 amino acids. Germline V gene sequence: CDR1 MNHNS, CDR2 SASEGT. CDR3 amino acids: CASRAGPYNEQFF. The CDR3 DNA follows: TGTGCCAGCAGGGCAGGCCCCTACAATGAGCAGTTCTTC.

There are many counts of this clonotype. The rearrangement links TRBV29-1 to TRBJ2-2; perhaps TRBD2 as D (5 bases). Germline assignment: CDR1 SQVTM and CDR2 ANQGSEA. Trimming took 5 bases from V and 1 from J, leaving 17 bases between them. The CDR3 has 16 amino acids. The CDR3 DNA sequence: TGCAGCGTTTTAAAGTGGGAGAAACGGAACACCGGGGAGCTGTTTTTT. This encodes CSVLKWEKRNTGELFF.

This clonotype was seen at least ten times. V is TRBV29-1 and J is TRBJ1-1; 9 bases line up with TRBD1. CDR1 is SQVTM and CDR2 is ANQGSEA in the germline V gene. This CDR3 region has 13 residues. Trimming took 6 bases from V and 1 from J; bases not matched to a gene: 3. The chain's CDR3 is CSVRTGENTEAFF. In DNA form, the CDR3 reads TGCAGCGTGCGGACAGGGGAGAACACTGAAGCTTTCTTT.

Worth noting for this clonotype: With a much larger clone just one base away, this may be a read error. The chain uses TRBV7-9 and TRBJ2-3, with D tentatively TRBD1 (5 bases). The CDR3 extends over 15 amino acids. Deletions cut 4 bases from V and 3 bases from J, with 14 bases between. Per the germline V gene, CDR1 is SEHNR and CDR2 is FQNEAQ (reference sequence). The DNA for the CDR3 is TGTGCCAGCAGCTCGCCGACAGATCCGACAGATACGCAGTATTTT. The encoded protein is CASSSPTDPTDTQYF.

This clonotype appeared many times. This chain joins TRBV20-1 and TRBJ2-3; a possible D gene is TRBD1 (6 bases). V lost 3 bases and J 1 base, leaving 11 bases between the germline ends. This CDR3 contains 14 residues. Per the germline V gene, CDR1 is DFQATT and CDR2 is SNEGSKA (reference sequence). The CDR3: CSASGAGGTDTQYF. In DNA, the CDR3 is TGCAGTGCTAGTGGGGCAGGGGGCACAGATACGCAGTATTTT.

The chain has TRBV27 and TRBJ2-3; tentative D call: TRBD2 (5 bases). V lost 6 bases to trimming and J lost 6 bases, with 16 bases between them. Per germline, CDR1 MNHEY and CDR2 SMNVEV (reference sequence). This CDR3 is 14 amino acids long. DNA for the CDR3: TGTGCCAGCAGGGAGACGGGGTTTGGGGATACGCAGTATTTT. Translated, it gives CASRETGFGDTQYF.

This clonotype was seen many times. The V call is TRBV9, the J call TRBJ2-2; D ambiguous. Trimming took 1 base from V and 2 from J, leaving 0 bases between them. Germline V lookup: CDR1 SGDLS, CDR2 YYNGEE. The CDR3 has 12 amino acids. The CDR3: CASSVNTGELFF. CDR3 nucleotide sequence: TGTGCCAGCAGCGTAAACACCGGGGAGCTGTTTTTT.